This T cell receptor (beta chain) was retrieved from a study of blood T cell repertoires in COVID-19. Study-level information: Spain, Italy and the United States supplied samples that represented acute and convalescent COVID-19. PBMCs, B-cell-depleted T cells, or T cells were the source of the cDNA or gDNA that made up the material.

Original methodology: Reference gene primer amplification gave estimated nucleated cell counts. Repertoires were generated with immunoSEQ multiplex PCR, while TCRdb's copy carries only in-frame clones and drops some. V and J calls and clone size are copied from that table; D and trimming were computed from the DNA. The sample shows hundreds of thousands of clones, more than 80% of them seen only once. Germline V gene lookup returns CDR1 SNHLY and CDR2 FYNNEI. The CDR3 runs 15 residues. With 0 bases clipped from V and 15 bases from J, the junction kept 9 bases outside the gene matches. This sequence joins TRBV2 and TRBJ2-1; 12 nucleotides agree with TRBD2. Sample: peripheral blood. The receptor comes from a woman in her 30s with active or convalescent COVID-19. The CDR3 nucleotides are TGTGCCAGCAGTGAAGCGGATACGACTAGCGGGGGTCGGTTCTTC. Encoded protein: CASSEADTTSGGRFF.